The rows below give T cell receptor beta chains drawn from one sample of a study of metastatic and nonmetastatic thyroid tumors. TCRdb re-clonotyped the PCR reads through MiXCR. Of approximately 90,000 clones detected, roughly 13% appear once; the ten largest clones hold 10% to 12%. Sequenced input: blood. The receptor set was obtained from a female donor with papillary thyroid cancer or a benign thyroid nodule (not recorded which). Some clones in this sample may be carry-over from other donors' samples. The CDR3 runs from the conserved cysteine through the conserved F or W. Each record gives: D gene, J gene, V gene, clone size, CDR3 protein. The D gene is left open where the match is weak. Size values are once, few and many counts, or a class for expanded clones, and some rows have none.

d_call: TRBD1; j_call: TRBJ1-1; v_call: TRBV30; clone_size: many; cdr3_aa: CAWSGDRNTEAFF
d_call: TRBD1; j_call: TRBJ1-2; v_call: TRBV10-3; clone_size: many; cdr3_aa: CAIGQEQSGTGPYGYTF
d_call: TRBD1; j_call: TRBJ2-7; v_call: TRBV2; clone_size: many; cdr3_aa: CASSGSTGDYEQYF
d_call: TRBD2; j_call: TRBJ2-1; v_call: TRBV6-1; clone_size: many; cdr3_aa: CASSVWLAGNNEQFF
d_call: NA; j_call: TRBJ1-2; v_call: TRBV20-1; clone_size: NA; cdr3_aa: CSAREGQLPLVYTF
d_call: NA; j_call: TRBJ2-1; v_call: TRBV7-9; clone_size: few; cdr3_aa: CASSFAGPYNEQFF
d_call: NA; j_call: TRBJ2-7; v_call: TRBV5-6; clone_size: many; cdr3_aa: CASSPEQGRTYEQYF
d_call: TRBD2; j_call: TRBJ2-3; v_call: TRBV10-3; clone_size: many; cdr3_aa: CAISHLSGRAVDTQYF
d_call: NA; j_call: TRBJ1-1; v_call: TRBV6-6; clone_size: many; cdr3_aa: CASSYSLSQPNTEAFF
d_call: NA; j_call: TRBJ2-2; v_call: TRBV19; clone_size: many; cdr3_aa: CASSISPGELFF
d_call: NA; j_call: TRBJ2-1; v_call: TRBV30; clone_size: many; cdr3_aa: CAWSVQSMGEQFF
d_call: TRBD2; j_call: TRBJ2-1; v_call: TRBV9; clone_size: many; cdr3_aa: CASSPQLAGHNEQFF
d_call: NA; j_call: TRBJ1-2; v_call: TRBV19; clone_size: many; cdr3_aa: CASSMARYGYTF
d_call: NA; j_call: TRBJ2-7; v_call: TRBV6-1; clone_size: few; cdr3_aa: CASSVDHGVYEQYF
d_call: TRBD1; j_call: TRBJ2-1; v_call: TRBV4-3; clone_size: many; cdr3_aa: CASSQDMEDRYYNEQFF
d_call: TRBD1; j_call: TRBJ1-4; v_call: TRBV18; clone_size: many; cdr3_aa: CASSPEGTGEKLFF
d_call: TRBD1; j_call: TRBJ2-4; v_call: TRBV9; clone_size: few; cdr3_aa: CASSPGTGKNIQYF
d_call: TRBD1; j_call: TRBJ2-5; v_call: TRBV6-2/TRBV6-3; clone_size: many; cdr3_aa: CASSYPGTVQETQYF
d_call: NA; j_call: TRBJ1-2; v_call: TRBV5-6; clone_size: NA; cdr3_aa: CASSLGGRGYGYTF
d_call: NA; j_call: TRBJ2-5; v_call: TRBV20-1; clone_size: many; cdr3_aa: CSARQGRETQYF
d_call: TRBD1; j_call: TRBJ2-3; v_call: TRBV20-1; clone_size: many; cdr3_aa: CSALSDRVTDTQYF
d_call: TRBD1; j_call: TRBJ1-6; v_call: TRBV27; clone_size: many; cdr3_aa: CASSLRMDRGISPLHF
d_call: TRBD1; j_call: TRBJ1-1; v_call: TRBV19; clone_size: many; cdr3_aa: CASNWGTGQMNTEAFF
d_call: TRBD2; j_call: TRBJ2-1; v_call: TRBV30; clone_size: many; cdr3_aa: CAWRGTSGYNEQFF
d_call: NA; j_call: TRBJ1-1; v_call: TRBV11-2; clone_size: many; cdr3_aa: CASSLVAGAGTEAFF
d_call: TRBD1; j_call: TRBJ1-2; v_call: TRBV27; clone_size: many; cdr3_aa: CASSLLGQGGYGYTF
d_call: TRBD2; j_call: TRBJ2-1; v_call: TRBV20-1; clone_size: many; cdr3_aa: CSASVPTSGWTYNEQFF
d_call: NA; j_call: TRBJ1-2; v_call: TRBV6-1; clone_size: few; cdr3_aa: CASPQYFYGYTF
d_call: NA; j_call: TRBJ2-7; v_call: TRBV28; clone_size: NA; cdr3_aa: CASQVVGPPYEQYF
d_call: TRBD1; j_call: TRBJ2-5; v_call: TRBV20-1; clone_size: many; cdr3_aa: CSATRLGGAGTQYF
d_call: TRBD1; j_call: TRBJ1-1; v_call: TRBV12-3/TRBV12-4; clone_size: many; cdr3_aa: CASSLGQGHTEAFF
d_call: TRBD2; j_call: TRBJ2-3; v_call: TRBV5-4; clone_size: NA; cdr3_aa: CATTSGLQTNTQYF
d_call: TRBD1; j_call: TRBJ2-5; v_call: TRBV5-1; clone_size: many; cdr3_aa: CASSTGQGFLETQYF
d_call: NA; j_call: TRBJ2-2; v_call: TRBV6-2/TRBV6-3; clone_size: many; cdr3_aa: CASRGLVGNTGELFF
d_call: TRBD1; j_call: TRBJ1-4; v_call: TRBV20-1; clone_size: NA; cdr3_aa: CSAGPRQGGEKLFF
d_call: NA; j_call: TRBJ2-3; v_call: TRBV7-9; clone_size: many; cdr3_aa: CASSLAGPDTQYF
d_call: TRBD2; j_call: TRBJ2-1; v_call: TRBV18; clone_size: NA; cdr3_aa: CASSPSGGRGNEQFF
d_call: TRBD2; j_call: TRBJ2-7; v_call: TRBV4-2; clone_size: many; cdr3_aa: CASSPTPSGNYEQYF
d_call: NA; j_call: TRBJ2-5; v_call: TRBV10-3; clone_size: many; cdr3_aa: CASIWRDSWLTQYF
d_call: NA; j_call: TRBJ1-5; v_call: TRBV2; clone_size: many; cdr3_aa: CASSELGNQPQHF
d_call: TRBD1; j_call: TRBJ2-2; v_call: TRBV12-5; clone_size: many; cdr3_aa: CASGLADRGRPGELFF
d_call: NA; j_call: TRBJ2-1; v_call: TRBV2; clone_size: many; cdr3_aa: CASTEDLGSYNEQFF
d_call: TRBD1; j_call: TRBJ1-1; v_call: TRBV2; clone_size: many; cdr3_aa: CASSERTGSNTEAFF
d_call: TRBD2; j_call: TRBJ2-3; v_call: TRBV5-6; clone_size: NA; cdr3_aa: CASSLGLAGVRDTQYF
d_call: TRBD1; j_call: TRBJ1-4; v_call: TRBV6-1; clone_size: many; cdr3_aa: CASISSRDRGSTNEKLFF
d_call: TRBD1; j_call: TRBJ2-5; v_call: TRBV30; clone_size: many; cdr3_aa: CAWDRDQETQYF
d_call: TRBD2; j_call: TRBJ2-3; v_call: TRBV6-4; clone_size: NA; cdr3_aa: CASSPGLAVGPDTQYF
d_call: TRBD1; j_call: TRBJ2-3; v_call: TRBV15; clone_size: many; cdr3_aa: CATSRDVGQGTDTQYF
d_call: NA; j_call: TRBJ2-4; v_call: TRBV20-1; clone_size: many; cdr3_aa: CSASFSSKNIQYF